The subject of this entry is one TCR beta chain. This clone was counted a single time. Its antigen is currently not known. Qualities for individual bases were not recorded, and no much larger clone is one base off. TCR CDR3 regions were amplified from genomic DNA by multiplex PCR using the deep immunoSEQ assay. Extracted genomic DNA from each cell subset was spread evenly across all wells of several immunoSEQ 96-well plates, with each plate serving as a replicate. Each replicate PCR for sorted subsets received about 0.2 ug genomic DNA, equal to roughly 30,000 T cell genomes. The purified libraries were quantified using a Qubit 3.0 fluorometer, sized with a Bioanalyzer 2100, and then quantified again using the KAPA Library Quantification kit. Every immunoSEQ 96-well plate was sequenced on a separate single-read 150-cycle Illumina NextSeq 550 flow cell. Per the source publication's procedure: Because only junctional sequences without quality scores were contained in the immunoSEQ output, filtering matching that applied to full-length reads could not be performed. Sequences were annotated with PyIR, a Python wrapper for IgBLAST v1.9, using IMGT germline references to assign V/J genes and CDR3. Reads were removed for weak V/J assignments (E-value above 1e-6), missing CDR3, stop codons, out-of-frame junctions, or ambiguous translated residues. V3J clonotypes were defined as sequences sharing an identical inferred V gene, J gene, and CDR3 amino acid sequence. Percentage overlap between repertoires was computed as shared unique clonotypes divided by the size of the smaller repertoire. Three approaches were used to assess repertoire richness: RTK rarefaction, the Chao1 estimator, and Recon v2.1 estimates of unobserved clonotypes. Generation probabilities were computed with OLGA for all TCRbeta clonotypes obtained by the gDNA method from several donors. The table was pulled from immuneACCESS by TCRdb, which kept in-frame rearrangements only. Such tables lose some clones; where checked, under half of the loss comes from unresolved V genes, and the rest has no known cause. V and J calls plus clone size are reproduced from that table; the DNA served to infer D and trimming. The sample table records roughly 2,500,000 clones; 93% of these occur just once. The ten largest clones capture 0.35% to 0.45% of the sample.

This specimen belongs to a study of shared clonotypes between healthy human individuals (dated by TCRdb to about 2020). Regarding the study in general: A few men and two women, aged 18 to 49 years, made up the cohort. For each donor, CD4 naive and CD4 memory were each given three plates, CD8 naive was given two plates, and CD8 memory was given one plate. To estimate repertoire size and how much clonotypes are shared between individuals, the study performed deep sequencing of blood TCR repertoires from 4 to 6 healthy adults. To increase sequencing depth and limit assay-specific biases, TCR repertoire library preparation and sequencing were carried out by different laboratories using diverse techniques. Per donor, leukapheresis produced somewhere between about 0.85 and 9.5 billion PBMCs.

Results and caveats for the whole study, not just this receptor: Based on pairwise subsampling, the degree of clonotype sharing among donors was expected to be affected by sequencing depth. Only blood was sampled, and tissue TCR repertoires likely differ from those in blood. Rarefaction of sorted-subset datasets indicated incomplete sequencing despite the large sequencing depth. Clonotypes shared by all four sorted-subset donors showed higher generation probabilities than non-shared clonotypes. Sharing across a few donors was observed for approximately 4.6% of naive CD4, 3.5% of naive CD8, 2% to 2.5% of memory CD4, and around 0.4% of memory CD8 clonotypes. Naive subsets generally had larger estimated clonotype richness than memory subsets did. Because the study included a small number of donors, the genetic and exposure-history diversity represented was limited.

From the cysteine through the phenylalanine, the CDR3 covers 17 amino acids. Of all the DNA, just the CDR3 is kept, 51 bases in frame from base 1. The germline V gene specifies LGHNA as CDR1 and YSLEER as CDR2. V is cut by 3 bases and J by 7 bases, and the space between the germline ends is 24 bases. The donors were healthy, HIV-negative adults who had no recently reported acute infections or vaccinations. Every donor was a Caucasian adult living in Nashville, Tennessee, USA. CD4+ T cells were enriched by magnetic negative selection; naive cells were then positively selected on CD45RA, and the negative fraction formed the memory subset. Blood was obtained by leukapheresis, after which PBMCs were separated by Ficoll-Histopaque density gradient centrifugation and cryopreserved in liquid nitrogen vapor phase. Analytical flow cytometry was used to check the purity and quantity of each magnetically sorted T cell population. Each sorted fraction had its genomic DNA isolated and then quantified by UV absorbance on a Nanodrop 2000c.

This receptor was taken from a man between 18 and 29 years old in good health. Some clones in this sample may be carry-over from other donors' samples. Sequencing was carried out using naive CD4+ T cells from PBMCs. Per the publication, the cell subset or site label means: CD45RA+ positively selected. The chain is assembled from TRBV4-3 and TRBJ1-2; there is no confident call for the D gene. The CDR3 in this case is CASSQDVPPTPVPGYTF. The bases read TGCGCCAGCAGCCAGGACGTCCCACCGACACCCGTCCCTGGCTACACCTTC.